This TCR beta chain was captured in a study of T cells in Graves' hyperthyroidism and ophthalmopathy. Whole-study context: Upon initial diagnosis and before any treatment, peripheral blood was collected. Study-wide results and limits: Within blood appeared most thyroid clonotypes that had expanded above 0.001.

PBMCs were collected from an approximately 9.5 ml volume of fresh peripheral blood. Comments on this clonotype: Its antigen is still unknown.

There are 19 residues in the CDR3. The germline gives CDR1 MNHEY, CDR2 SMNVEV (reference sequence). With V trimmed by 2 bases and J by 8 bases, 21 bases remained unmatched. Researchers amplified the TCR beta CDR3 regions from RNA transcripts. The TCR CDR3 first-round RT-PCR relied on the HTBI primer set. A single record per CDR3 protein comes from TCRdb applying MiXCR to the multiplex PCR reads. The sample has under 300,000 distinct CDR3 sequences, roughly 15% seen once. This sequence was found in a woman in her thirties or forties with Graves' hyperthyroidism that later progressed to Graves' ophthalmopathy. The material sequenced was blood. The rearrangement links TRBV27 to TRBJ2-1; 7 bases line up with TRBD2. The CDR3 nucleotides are TGTGCCAGCAGTTTAAGGCCAGCCCTGAAAAGCGGGATTGAATATGAGCAGTTCTTC. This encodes CASSLRPALKSGIEYEQFF.